The sequence of this T cell receptor (beta chain) was determined in a study of cytomegalovirus exposure and HLA in healthy donors. The CDR3 consists of 16 residues. V was cut by 6 bases and J by 2 bases, with 17 bases left in between. From germline, CDR1 is LGHNA and CDR2 YSLEER. 13 Jbeta primers and 60 Vbeta primers were used for the PCR. Generated by immunoSEQ multiplex PCR, the TCRdb table keeps only in-frame clones and is missing some. In the table there are some 97,000 clones, 65% to 90% of which are singletons. Sequencing input: PBMCs. This chain connects TRBV4-3 to TRBJ2-1; D may be TRBD2 (6 bases). The origin of this receptor is a woman in her late teens or twenties in good health and CMV-seronegative. The CDR3 DNA reads TGCGCCAGCAGGGACCCAGGCGGGGCTACCTACAATGAGCAGTTCTTC. Translated: CASRDPGGATYNEQFF.